Shown below are 3 T cell receptor beta chains from a single sample sequenced in a study of blood T cell repertoires in COVID-19. Measured with immunoSEQ multiplex PCR; TCRdb has only the in-frame clones, and not every one. This table has approximately 260,000 clones, 75% to 90% appearing once. Sequences were obtained from peripheral blood. The receptor source for this set is a woman aged 40 to 50 who had recovered from COVID-19.

This clone has more than one count but fewer than ten. The chain couples TRBV7-9 to TRBJ2-2; the match to TRBD2 covers 7 bases. V lost 2 bases and J lost 4; bases outside the gene matches: 4. From germline, CDR1 is SEHNR and CDR2 FQNEAQ (reference sequence). This CDR3 is 15 amino acids long. The CDR3 sequence is CASSLRGGSTGELFF. Here the CDR3 DNA reads TGTGCCAGCAGCTTACGGGGCGGGAGCACCGGGGAGCTGTTTTTT.

Here the CDR3 DNA reads TGTGCCAGCAGTGCAGCAGGGGTTGTCGGCCAGCCCCAGCATTTT. This codes for CASSAAGVVGQPQHF. This chain uses TRBV6-2 or TRBV6-3 with TRBJ1-5; tentative D call: TRBD1 (6 bases). Germline CDR1 and CDR2: MNHEY and SVGEGT. This CDR3 is 15 amino acids long. The germline V and J ends were trimmed by 5 bases and 7 bases, with 18 bases remaining between them.

This chain joins TRBV29-1 and TRBJ1-2; possible D gene TRBD1, 6 bases. Germline values: CDR1 SQVTM, CDR2 ANQGSEA. This CDR3 region has 12 residues. Trimming stripped 4 bases from V and 8 bases from J, with 14 bases between. This CDR3 reads CSVVTGLWGYTF. CDR3 coding DNA: TGCAGCGTTGTCACAGGGTTGTGGGGCTACACCTTC.